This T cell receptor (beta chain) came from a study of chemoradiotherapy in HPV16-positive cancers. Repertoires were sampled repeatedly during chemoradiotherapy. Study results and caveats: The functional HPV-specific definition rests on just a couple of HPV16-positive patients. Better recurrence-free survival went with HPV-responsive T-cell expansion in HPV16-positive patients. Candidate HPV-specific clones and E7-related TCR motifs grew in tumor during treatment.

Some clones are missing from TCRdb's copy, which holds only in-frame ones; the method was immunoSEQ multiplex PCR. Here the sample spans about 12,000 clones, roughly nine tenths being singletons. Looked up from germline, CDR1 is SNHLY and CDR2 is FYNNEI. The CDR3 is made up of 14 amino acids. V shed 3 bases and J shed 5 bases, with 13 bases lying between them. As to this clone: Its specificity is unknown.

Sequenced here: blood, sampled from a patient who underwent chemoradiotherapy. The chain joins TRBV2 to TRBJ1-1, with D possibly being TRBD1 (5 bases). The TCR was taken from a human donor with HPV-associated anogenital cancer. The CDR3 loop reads CASSESGGGTEAFF. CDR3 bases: TGTGCCAGCAGTGAGAGCGGGGGTGGAACTGAAGCTTTCTTT.